A selection of T cell receptor beta chains follows, all from one sample in a study of T cell responses to AZD1222 COVID-19 vaccine. Only in-frame clones appear in the TCRdb table, and some are missing; sequencing was by immunoSEQ multiplex PCR. The data hold about 94,000 clones, with 70% to 90% observed a single time. This sample comprised peripheral blood, obtained on day 0 of AZD1222 vaccination. These receptors all stem from an adult in good health. Each CDR3 is given with its conserved first and last residue. A D gene is named only where the DNA matches it firmly. Size tells how often a clone was seen (once, few, many) or the class of an expanded clone, and some rows leave it out.

clone size	D gene	V gene	J gene	CDR3 protein	CDR3 DNA
NA	NA	TRBV11-1	TRBJ1-1	CASSLARNTEAFF	TGTGCCAGCAGCTTAGCGAGGAACACTGAAGCTTTCTTT
NA	NA	TRBV2	TRBJ1-1	CASRFGAGNTEAFF	TGTGCCAGCAGATTCGGGGCCGGGAACACTGAAGCTTTCTTT
NA	NA	TRBV11-2	TRBJ2-7	CASSTGLHSYEQYF	TGTGCCAGCAGCACGGGACTTCACTCCTACGAGCAGTACTTC
NA	NA	TRBV30	TRBJ1-1	CAWRFVDRLNTEAFF	TGTGCCTGGAGGTTCGTAGACAGGTTGAACACTGAAGCTTTCTTT
NA	TRBD1	TRBV18	TRBJ2-5	CASSNQGAKGETQYF	TGTGCCAGCTCTAATCAGGGGGCGAAGGGAGAGACCCAGTACTTC
NA	TRBD1	TRBV9	TRBJ2-1	CASSPRDRVSNEQFF	TGTGCCAGCAGCCCCCGGGACAGGGTTTCCAATGAGCAGTTCTTC
NA	NA	TRBV18	TRBJ2-3	CASSPNTDTQYF	TGTGCCAGCTCACCGAACACAGATACGCAGTATTTT
NA	TRBD2	TRBV6-5	TRBJ2-5	CASSSPSGGQQETQYF	TGTGCCAGCAGTTCCCCTAGCGGGGGACAGCAAGAGACCCAGTACTTC
NA	NA	TRBV6-1	TRBJ1-2	CASSELGHYGYTF	TGTGCCAGCAGTGAGTTGGGGCACTATGGCTACACCTTC
NA	NA	TRBV3-1/TRBV3-2	TRBJ2-7	CASSQESATSGYEQYF	TGTGCCAGCAGCCAAGAGTCGGCGACTAGTGGCTACGAGCAGTACTTC
NA	NA	TRBV6-5	TRBJ1-6	CASSRSSYNSPLHF	TGTGCCAGCAGCCGGAGCTCCTATAATTCACCCCTCCACTTT
NA	NA	TRBV12-3/TRBV12-4	TRBJ1-4	CASSFQEEKLFF	TGTGCCAGCAGTTTCCAGGAAGAAAAACTGTTTTTT
NA	TRBD1	TRBV12-3/TRBV12-4	TRBJ1-2	CASSFRGLEGYTF	TGTGCCAGCAGTTTCAGGGGGTTAGAAGGCTACACCTTC
few	TRBD1	TRBV24-1	TRBJ1-2	CATSDGDRDYGYTF	TGTGCCACCAGTGACGGAGACAGGGATTATGGCTACACCTTC
few	NA	TRBV3-1/TRBV3-2	TRBJ1-6	CASSQRWGNSPLHF	TGTGCCAGCAGCCAACGTTGGGGTAATTCACCCCTCCACTTT
NA	NA	TRBV11-2	TRBJ2-7	CASSLLNEQYF	TGTGCCAGCAGCCTCTTAAACGAGCAGTACTTC
NA	NA	TRBV27	TRBJ1-6	CASSSPDSYNSPLHF	TGTGCCAGCAGTTCTCCCGACAGCTATAATTCACCCCTCCACTTT
NA	NA	TRBV4-1	TRBJ1-1	CASSPPLRGSEAFF	TGCGCCAGCAGCCCCCCCCTAAGGGGGTCAGAAGCTTTCTTT
NA	TRBD1	TRBV29-1	TRBJ2-3	CSIRDRGFTDTQYF	TGCAGCATCCGGGACAGGGGATTCACAGATACGCAGTATTTT
NA	TRBD1	TRBV9	TRBJ1-2	CASSPRGVGTEPHTF	TGTGCCAGCAGCCCTAGAGGCGTAGGGACAGAACCCCACACCTTC
NA	NA	TRBV5-6	TRBJ1-1	CASSLGGPTEAFF	TGTGCCAGCAGCTTGGGGGGGCCTACTGAAGCTTTCTTT
NA	TRBD1	TRBV5-1	TRBJ1-2	CASSLAGTASNYGYTF	TGCGCCAGCAGCTTGGCCGGGACAGCGTCTAACTATGGCTACACCTTC
NA	TRBD1	TRBV7-2	TRBJ2-7	CASIPGQGASYEQYF	TGTGCCAGCATCCCTGGACAGGGGGCTTCCTACGAGCAGTACTTC